Described below is a single TCR beta chain sequence and its context. CDR3 length: 17 residues. V shed 2 bases and J 3 bases; nucleotides not matched to a gene: 10. The germline gives CDR1 MNHEY, CDR2 SVGEGT. These data originate in a study of T cell responses to AZD1222 COVID-19 vaccine. Assay used: immunoSEQ multiplex PCR; TCRdb lists only in-frame clones, some missing. This table has 120,000 or so clones, 85% to 90% appearing once. The material was peripheral blood, obtained on day 0 of AZD1222 vaccination. The rearrangement links TRBV6-2 or TRBV6-3 to TRBJ1-2; 9 nucleotides match TRBD1. This receptor was taken from an adult in good health. CDR3 in DNA: TGTGCCAGCAGTTACCCCGGGGACAGGGCGCGGGACTATGGCTACACCTTC. Its translation: CASSYPGDRARDYGYTF.